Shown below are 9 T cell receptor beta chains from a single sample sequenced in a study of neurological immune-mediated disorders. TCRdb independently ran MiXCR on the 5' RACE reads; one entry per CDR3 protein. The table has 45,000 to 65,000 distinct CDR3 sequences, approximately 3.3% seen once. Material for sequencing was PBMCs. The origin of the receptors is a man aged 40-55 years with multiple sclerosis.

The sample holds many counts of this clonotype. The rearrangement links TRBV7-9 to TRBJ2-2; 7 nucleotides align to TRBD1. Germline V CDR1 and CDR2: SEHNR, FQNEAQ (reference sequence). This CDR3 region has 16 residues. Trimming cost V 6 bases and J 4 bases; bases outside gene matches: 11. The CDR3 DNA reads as TGTGCCAGCAGGGACCAGTTGGGGGACAGCACCGGGGAGCTGTTTTTT. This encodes CASRDQLGDSTGELFF.

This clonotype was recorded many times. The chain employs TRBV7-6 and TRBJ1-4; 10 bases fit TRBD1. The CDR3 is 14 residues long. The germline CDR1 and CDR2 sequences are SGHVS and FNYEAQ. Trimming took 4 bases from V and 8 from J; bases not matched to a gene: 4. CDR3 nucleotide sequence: TGTGCCAGCAGCTCCGGGACAGGGGACGAAAAACTGTTTTTT. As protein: CASSSGTGDEKLFF. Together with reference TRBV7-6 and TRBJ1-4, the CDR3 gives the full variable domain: GAGVSQSPRYKVTKRGQDVALRCDPISGHVSLYWYRQALGQGPEFLTYFNYEAQQDKSGLPNDRFSAERPEGSISTLTIQRTEQRDSAMYRCASSSGTGDEKLFFGSGTQLSVL.

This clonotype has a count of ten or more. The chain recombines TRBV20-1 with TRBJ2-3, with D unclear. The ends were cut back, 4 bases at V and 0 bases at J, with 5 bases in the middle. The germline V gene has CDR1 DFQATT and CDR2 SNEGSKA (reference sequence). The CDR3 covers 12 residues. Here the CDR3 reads CSAKGSTDTQYF. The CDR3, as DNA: TGCAGTGCTAAGGGTAGCACAGATACGCAGTATTTT.

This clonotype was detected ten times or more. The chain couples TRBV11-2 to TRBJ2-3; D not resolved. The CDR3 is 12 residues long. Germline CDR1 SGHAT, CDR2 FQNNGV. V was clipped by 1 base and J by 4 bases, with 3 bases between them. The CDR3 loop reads CASSLAADTQYF. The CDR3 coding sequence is TGTGCCAGCAGCTTAGCGGCAGATACGCAGTATTTT.

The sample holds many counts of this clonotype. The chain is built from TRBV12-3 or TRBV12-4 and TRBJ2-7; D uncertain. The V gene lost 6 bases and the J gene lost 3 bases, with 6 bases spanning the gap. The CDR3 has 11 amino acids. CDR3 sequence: CASSRFYEQYF. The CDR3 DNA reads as TGTGCCAGCAGCCGGTTCTACGAGCAGTACTTC.

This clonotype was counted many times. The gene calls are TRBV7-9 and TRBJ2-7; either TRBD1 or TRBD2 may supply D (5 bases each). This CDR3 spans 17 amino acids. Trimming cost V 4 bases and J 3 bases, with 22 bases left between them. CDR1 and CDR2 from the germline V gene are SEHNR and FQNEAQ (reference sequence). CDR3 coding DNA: TGTGCCAGCAGCTCCAGCCGGACACGAGGGAGTTTCTACGAGCAGTACTTC. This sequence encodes CASSSSRTRGSFYEQYF.

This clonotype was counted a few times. DNA for the CDR3: TGTGCCAGCAGCGAGGGGACGACCTCCTACGAGCAGTACTTC. Translation gives CASSEGTTSYEQYF. The rearrangement uses TRBV3-1 and TRBJ2-7, with D perhaps assigned TRBD1 or TRBD2 (5 bases each). The V end was cut by 5 bases, the J end by 0 bases, with 11 bases between. This CDR3 is 14 amino acids long. CDR1 is LGHDT, CDR2 YNNKEL, per germline (reference sequence).

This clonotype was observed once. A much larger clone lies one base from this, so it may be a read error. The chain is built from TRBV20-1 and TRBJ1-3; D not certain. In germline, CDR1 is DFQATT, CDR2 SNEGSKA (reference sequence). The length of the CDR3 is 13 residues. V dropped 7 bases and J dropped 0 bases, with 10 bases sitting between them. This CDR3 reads CSVILDSGNTIYF. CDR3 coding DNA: TGCAGTGTCATCCTTGACTCTGGAAACACCATATATTTT.

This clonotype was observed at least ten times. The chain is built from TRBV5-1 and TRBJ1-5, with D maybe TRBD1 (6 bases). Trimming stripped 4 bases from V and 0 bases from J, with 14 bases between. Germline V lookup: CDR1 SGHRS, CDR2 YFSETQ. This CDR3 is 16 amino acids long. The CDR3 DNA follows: TGCGCCAGCAGCCAAAGAGGGGGACCTAGCAATCAGCCCCAGCATTTT. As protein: CASSQRGGPSNQPQHF.